This T cell receptor beta chain was found in a study of beta chain features in type 1 diabetes. Whole-study results and caveats: A moderate, significant TCRB CDR3 shortening appeared in type 1 diabetes across four CD4+ subsets.

This clone was seen a few times. The antigen remains undetermined. This sample also contains other DNA sequences that code for the same CDR3. Germline V gene sequence: CDR1 SNHLY, CDR2 FYNNEI. This CDR3 spans 13 amino acids. Trimming cost V 4 bases and J 0 bases, with 6 bases left between them. TCRB transcripts that were expressed got sequenced, as all of the isolated RNA had been reverse transcribed. TCRdb's table, derived via immunoSEQ multiplex PCR, lists solely in-frame clones and lacks some. The sample records fewer than 300,000 clones, 11% being singletons. This clonotype originated in a man younger than 45 with type 1 diabetes. The sample consisted of naive CD4+ T cells from blood. The chain couples TRBV2 to TRBJ1-1; D is unclear. CDR3 protein: CASSAQVNTEAFF. CDR3 in DNA: TGTGCCAGCAGTGCCCAGGTGAACACTGAAGCTTTCTTT.